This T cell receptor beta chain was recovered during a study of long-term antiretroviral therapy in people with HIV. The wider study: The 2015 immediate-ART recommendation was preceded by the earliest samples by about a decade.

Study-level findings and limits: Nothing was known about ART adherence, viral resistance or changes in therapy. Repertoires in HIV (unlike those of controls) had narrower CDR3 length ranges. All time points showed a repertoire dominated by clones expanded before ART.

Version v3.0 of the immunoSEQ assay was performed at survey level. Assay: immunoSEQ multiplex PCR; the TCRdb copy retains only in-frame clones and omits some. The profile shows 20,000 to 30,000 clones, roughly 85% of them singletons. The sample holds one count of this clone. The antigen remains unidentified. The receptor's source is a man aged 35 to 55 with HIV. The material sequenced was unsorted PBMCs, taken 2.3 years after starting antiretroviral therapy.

CDR3 in DNA: TGTGCCTGGAGTGCGACAGGGCGGAACTATGGCTACACCTTC. It codes for CAWSATGRNYGYTF. The chain links TRBV30 to TRBJ1-2; 7 nucleotides align to TRBD1. Germline assignment: CDR1 GTSNPN and CDR2 SVGIG (reference sequence). This CDR3 has 14 residues. The V and J ends lost 1 base and 2 bases, in that order; junction bases with no gene match: 4.